Below, 30 T cell receptor beta chains from the same sample are listed, as sequenced in a study of shared clonotypes between healthy human individuals. Measured with immunoSEQ multiplex PCR; TCRdb has only the in-frame clones, and not every one. The table shows roughly 2.5 million clones, with more than 80% occurring only once. Sequenced: naive CD4+ T cells sorted from blood. Subset: CD45RA+ positively selected. The receptors here all came from a man aged 18 to 30 in good health.

The chain carries TRBV28 and TRBJ1-6; D unresolved. The length of the CDR3 is 11 residues. V lost 4 bases and J 8 bases, leaving 3 bases between the germline ends. Per the germline V gene, CDR1 is MDHEN and CDR2 is SYDVKM. In DNA form, the CDR3 reads TGTGCCAGCAGTTCAGATTCACCCCTCCACTTT. Protein product: CASSSDSPLHF.

This chain uses TRBV19 with TRBJ1-1; D unresolved. The V and J ends lost 6 bases and 6 bases respectively, with 14 bases between them. Per germline, CDR1 LNHDA and CDR2 SQIVND (reference sequence). The CDR3 extends over 13 amino acids. The CDR3 nucleotides are TGTGCCAGTAGCTTTACTTCAGTAGCTGAAGCTTTCTTT. As protein: CASSFTSVAEAFF.

The V call is TRBV4-1, the J call TRBJ1-2; D might be TRBD1 (5 bases). V shed 1 base and J shed 2 bases, with 14 bases lying between them. The germline gives CDR1 MGHRA, CDR2 YSYEKL. The CDR3 is made up of 16 amino acids. CDR3 in DNA: TGCGCCAGCAGCCAAGGACAGTCAGGGCGAAACTATGGCTACACCTTC. It yields the protein CASSQGQSGRNYGYTF.

The chain couples TRBV5-6 to TRBJ2-4; perhaps TRBD1 as D (6 bases). V shed 4 bases and J shed 0 bases, with 14 bases lying between them. The CDR3 length is 16 residues. Per the germline V gene, CDR1 is SGHDT and CDR2 is YYEEEE. The CDR3 bases are TGTGCCAGCAGCCAACAGGACAGTCTAGCCAAAAACATTCAGTACTTC. Translated, it gives CASSQQDSLAKNIQYF.

The chain is built from TRBV6-1 and TRBJ1-4; 7 bases line up with TRBD1. This CDR3 is 14 amino acids long. Germline CDR1 is MNHNS and CDR2 is SASEGT. V shed 5 bases and J 7 bases; nucleotides not matched to a gene: 7. This CDR3 reads CASSRQGVGEKLFF. The DNA of the CDR3 is TGTGCCAGCAGTAGACAGGGAGTCGGTGAAAAACTGTTTTTT.

This chain connects TRBV19 to TRBJ2-3; TRBD2 aligns across 7 bases. Per germline, CDR1 LNHDA and CDR2 SQIVND (reference sequence). Losses at the gene ends were 6 bases for V and 2 bases for J; bases not matched to a gene: 5. The CDR3 totals 14 residues. The CDR3 is CASRVRDYTDTQYF. The CDR3 DNA is TGTGCCAGTAGGGTAAGGGACTACACAGATACGCAGTATTTT.

The chain employs TRBV10-3 and TRBJ2-7; 7 bases line up with TRBD1. The J call may be mistaken, given a closer DNA end match to TRBJ2-5. The CDR3 is 13 amino acids. The germline V gene has CDR1 ENHRY and CDR2 SYGVKD. The CDR3 loop is CAISDHRGETQYF. The CDR3 region has the DNA TGTGCCATCAGTGACCACAGGGGAGAGACCCAGTACTTC.

The V gene is TRBV7-2, the J gene TRBJ2-1; D call uncertain. Germline CDR1 SGHTA, CDR2 FQGNSA. The germline V and J ends were trimmed by 1 base and 3 bases, with 13 bases remaining between them. This CDR3 has 16 amino acids. CDR3: CASSLEGTTFYNEQFF. DNA for the CDR3: TGTGCCAGCAGCTTAGAGGGCACGACCTTCTACAATGAGCAGTTCTTC.

This rearrangement joins TRBV5-4 to TRBJ2-5, with 9 bases matching TRBD1. Near its end, the DNA agrees better with TRBJ2-7, so the J call may be wrong. This CDR3 contains 15 residues. CDR1 and CDR2 from the germline V gene are SGHNT and YYREEE (reference sequence). This CDR3 is CASSASGTGYYEQYF. DNA for the CDR3: TGTGCCAGCAGCGCCTCCGGGACAGGGTACTACGAGCAGTACTTC.

Notes on this clone: Additional DNA sequences in this sample encode the identical CDR3. The chain carries TRBV6-5 and TRBJ2-7; possibly TRBD1 or TRBD2 for D (5 bases each). V was pared by 5 bases and J by 0 bases, with 8 bases between. This CDR3 is built from 13 residues. The germline V gene encodes CDR1 MNHEY and CDR2 SVGAGI. The CDR3 spells CASSRGVSYEQYF. The CDR3 region has the DNA TGTGCCAGCAGTCGAGGGGTCTCCTACGAGCAGTACTTC.

This sequence joins TRBV2 and TRBJ1-5; D may be TRBD1 (6 bases). CDR3 length: 16 amino acids. The germline V gene encodes CDR1 SNHLY and CDR2 FYNNEI. The V gene lost 6 bases and the J gene lost 2 bases, with 17 bases spanning the gap. The CDR3 DNA reads as TGTGCCAGCAGACCTGGGGCTAGGGGGGGCAATCAGCCCCAGCATTTT. The encoded protein is CASRPGARGGNQPQHF.

The chain recombines TRBV5-6 with TRBJ1-4, with 7 bases aligning to TRBD1. Germline assignment: CDR1 SGHDT and CDR2 YYEEEE. V trimming: 4 bases; J trimming: 8 bases; junction bases outside the gene matches: 8. CDR3 length: 14 residues. The CDR3 DNA follows: TGTGCCAGCAGCCGACAGGGACCCGGGGAAAAACTGTTTTTT. Protein product: CASSRQGPGEKLFF. The full variable domain, with the rest looked up from reference TRBV5-6 and TRBJ1-4, is DAGVTQSPTHLIKTRGQQVTLRCSPKSGHDTVSWYQQALGQGPQFIFQYYEEEERQRGNFPDRFSGHQFPNYSSELNVNALLLGDSALYLCASSRQGPGEKLFFGSGTQLSVL.

The J gene is TRBJ2-1, the V gene TRBV18; 7 bases fit TRBD1. The CDR3 covers 13 residues. Germline CDR1 is KGHSH and CDR2 is LQKENI. V shed 4 bases, J shed 6 bases, and the junction held 3 bases outside the gene matches. The CDR3 DNA follows: TGTGCCAGCTCACTACAGGGGTCCAATGAGCAGTTCTTC. Protein: CASSLQGSNEQFF.

This chain joins TRBV10-3 and TRBJ2-7; tentative D call: TRBD1 (5 bases). The CDR3 runs to 10 residues. Germline assignment: CDR1 ENHRY and CDR2 SYGVKD. Trimming removed 10 bases at V and 6 bases at J, with 10 bases between. The DNA of the CDR3 is TGTGCCACGCAGGGAAGCGAGCAGTACTTC. It codes for CATQGSEQYF.

The chain has TRBV27 and TRBJ2-3; no reliable D call. V gave up 7 bases and J gave up 0 bases, with 17 bases separating them. Germline V CDR1 and CDR2: MNHEY, SMNVEV (reference sequence). The CDR3 is made up of 16 amino acids. The CDR3, as DNA: TGTGCCAGCACCCCGTCGATCCGTGCTAGCACAGATACGCAGTATTTT. Protein sequence: CASTPSIRASTDTQYF.

The chain joins TRBV2 to TRBJ2-3; 11 bases are shared with TRBD1. The CDR3 is 14 amino acids. V lost 7 bases, J lost 3 bases, and 3 bases stayed unmatched. The germline gives CDR1 SNHLY, CDR2 FYNNEI. The CDR3, as DNA: TGTGCCAGCAAGGACAGGGGGCAGACAGATACGCAGTATTTT. This gives the protein CASKDRGQTDTQYF.

The J gene is TRBJ1-1, the V gene TRBV2; no clear D gene. The CDR3 length is 13 residues. Germline V gene data show CDR1 as SNHLY and CDR2 as FYNNEI. V was clipped by 11 bases and J by 6 bases, with 19 bases between them. The CDR3 here is CALRGGLGAEAFF. The CDR3 nucleotides read TGTGCCTTACGGGGTGGCCTAGGCGCTGAAGCTTTCTTT.

The chain is built from TRBV29-1 and TRBJ2-7, with D perhaps TRBD1 (5 bases). There are 13 residues in the CDR3. Germline V gives CDR1 SQVTM, CDR2 ANQGSEA. Trimming took 5 bases from V and 5 from J, leaving 16 bases between them. The CDR3 nucleotides are TGCAGCGTTTCCCTCAGGGATGCCCACGAGCAGTACTTC. Encoded protein: CSVSLRDAHEQYF.

The rearrangement links TRBV21-1 to TRBJ2-7. TRBV21-1 is tagged as a pseudogene. This CDR3 contains 14 residues. In DNA form, the CDR3 reads TGTGCCAGCAGCAAAGGAAGGTGCGACTACGAGCAGTACTTC. Its translation: CASSKGRCDYEQYF.

The V gene is TRBV6-5, the J gene TRBJ2-1; 8 bases align to TRBD2. Per the germline V gene, CDR1 is MNHEY and CDR2 is SVGAGI. This CDR3 has 14 residues. CDR3 nucleotide sequence: TGTGCTTCACAACGCGGGGGGAATCTCAATGAGCAGTTCTTC. It is translated as CASQRGGNLNEQFF.

The J gene is TRBJ1-1, the V gene TRBV5-1, with a possible D match to TRBD1 (5 bases). The V end was cut by 0 bases, the J end by 6 bases, with 12 bases between. Germline V gives CDR1 SGHRS, CDR2 YFSETQ. The CDR3 is 14 residues long. Here the CDR3 reads CASSLAGGPAEAFF. DNA for the CDR3: TGCGCCAGCAGCTTGGCTGGGGGACCAGCTGAAGCTTTCTTT. The variable domain in full, completed from reference TRBV5-1 and TRBJ1-1, reads KAGVTQTPRYLIKTRGQQVTLSCSPISGHRSVSWYQQTPGQGLQFLFEYFSETQRNKGNFPGRFSGRQFSNSRSEMNVSTLELGDSALYLCASSLAGGPAEAFFGQGTRLTVV.

The V call is TRBV5-8, the J call TRBJ2-5, with D unresolved. Germline V gives CDR1 SGHTS, CDR2 YDEGEE. Deletions cut 4 bases from V and 7 bases from J, with 11 bases between. The CDR3 spans 12 residues. In DNA form, the CDR3 reads TGTGCCAGCAGCCTGGGCATAACGACCCAGTACTTC. Its translation: CASSLGITTQYF.

The V and J genes are TRBV5-1 and TRBJ2-6, with D unresolved. Germline loops: CDR1 SGHRS, CDR2 YFSETQ. This CDR3 region has 16 residues. Between the trimmed V and J ends, which lost 3 bases and 0 bases, there was a span of 10 bases. The CDR3 region is CASSSRRASGANVLTF. CDR3 in DNA: TGCGCCAGCAGCTCACGACGGGCCTCTGGGGCCAACGTCCTGACTTTC.

V usage is TRBV7-2 and J usage is TRBJ1-5; D gene uncertain. The CDR3 contains 14 residues. V was clipped by 2 bases and J by 2 bases, with 7 bases between them. CDR1 is SGHTA, CDR2 FQGNSA, per germline. CDR3 sequence (DNA): TGTGCCAGCAGCTTAAGGTCGGGCAATCAGCCCCAGCATTTT. Residues: CASSLRSGNQPQHF.

The V gene is TRBV19, the J gene TRBJ2-5; D is undetermined. The CDR3 runs to 12 residues. From germline, CDR1 is LNHDA and CDR2 SQIVND (reference sequence). The germline V and J ends were trimmed by 4 bases and 5 bases, with 8 bases remaining between them. CDR3 DNA sequence: TGTGCCAGTAGTAAGGGCTGGGAGACCCAGTACTTC. This sequence encodes CASSKGWETQYF.

This rearrangement joins TRBV5-8 to TRBJ2-7; the match to TRBD2 covers 8 bases. This CDR3 region has 16 residues. The V gene's germline CDR1 is SGHTS and CDR2 YDEGEE. V dropped 0 bases and J dropped 0; count of bases not matched to a gene: 5. This chain's CDR3 is CASSLEETSVSYEQYF. CDR3 in DNA: TGTGCCAGCAGCTTGGAGGAGACTAGCGTCTCCTACGAGCAGTACTTC. Looking up the rest from reference TRBV5-8 and TRBJ2-7 gives the full variable domain: EAGVTQSPTHLIKTRGQQATLRCSPISGHTSVYWYQQALGLGLQFLLWYDEGEERNRGNFPPRFSGRQFPNYSSELNVNALELEDSALYLCASSLEETSVSYEQYFGPGTRLTVT.

The V call is TRBV5-5, the J call TRBJ2-2; TRBD1 matches at 7 bases. This CDR3 spans 15 amino acids. Germline CDR1 and CDR2: SGHKS and YYEKEE (reference sequence). The J segment lost 2 bases and the V segment lost 2 bases, leaving 3 bases of the junction unmatched. In DNA form, the CDR3 reads TGTGCCAGCAGCTTAAAAGGGGGCAACACCGGGGAGCTGTTTTTT. The encoded protein is CASSLKGGNTGELFF.

The chain uses TRBV10-3 and TRBJ1-5; D remains ambiguous. The CDR3 runs to 14 residues. Germline-derived CDR1 and CDR2 are ENHRY and SYGVKD. V shed 10 bases and J shed 0 bases, with 13 bases lying between them. Here the CDR3 DNA reads TGTGCCACTGCCGGCATGTATAGCAATCAGCCCCAGCATTTT. As protein: CATAGMYSNQPQHF.

The chain uses TRBV10-3 and TRBJ2-1; 10 nucleotides align to TRBD2. CDR3 length: 15 residues. The junction had 8 bases not matched to a gene; V was cut back by 4 bases and J by 8 bases. Germline values: CDR1 ENHRY, CDR2 SYGVKD. CDR3 protein: CAISGFTSGNDEQFF. CDR3 sequence (DNA): TGTGCCATCAGTGGTTTCACTAGCGGGAATGATGAGCAGTTCTTC.

The CDR3 here is CASSAGIEADTQYF. DNA for the CDR3: TGTGCCAGCTCAGCGGGGATAGAAGCAGATACGCAGTATTTT. The rearrangement uses TRBV18 and TRBJ2-3; D is possibly TRBD2 (6 bases). The CDR3 covers 14 residues. The germline CDR1 and CDR2 sequences are KGHSH and LQKENI. V was clipped by 5 bases and J by 4 bases, with 13 bases between them.